The entry below gives a single T cell receptor (beta chain) sequence along with its context. Per the authors' pipeline: Amplifying reference gene primers gave estimates of nucleated cell counts. The repertoire was sequenced with immunoSEQ multiplex PCR; TCRdb's copy has only in-frame clones and lacks some. Clone size and V and J calls were adopted from that table, with D and trimming inferred from the DNA. The sample carries 100,000 to 150,000 clones, 85% to 90% recorded once. This entry belongs to a study of blood T cell repertoires in COVID-19. Study details: The origin of the acute and convalescent COVID-19 samples was the United States, Italy and Spain. PBMCs, B-cell-depleted T cells, or T cells provided the cDNA or gDNA that made up the material.

Looked up from germline, CDR1 is LNHDA and CDR2 is SQIVND (reference sequence). The ends were cut back, 4 bases at V and 2 bases at J, with 12 bases in the middle. CDR3 size: 14 residues. Enrollment of patients from Seattle took place during active infection, with longitudinal follow-up. The gene calls are TRBV19 and TRBJ2-7; TRBD2 might be the D (6 bases). This receptor was identified in a woman in her sixties with COVID-19, enrolled during active disease. The sample taken for sequencing was peripheral blood. The CDR3 DNA follows: TGTGCCAGTAGTAGCGGGACGGGGGCCTACGAGCAGTACTTC. Its protein product is CASSSGTGAYEQYF.